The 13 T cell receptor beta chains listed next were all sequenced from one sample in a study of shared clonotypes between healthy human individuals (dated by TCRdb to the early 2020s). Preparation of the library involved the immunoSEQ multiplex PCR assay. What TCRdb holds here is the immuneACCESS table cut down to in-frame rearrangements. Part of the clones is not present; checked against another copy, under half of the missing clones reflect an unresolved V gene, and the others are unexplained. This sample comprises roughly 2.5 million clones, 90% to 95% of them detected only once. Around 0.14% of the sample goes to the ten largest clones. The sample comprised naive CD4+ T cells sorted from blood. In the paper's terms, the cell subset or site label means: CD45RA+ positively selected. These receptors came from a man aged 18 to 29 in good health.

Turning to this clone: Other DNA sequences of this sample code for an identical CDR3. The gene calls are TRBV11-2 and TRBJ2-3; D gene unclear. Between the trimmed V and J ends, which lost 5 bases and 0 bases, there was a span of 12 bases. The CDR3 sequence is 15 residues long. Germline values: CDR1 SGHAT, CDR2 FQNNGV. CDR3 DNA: TGTGCCAGCAGCCTACGAGGCAGCAGCACAGATACGCAGTATTTT. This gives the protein CASSLRGSSTDTQYF.

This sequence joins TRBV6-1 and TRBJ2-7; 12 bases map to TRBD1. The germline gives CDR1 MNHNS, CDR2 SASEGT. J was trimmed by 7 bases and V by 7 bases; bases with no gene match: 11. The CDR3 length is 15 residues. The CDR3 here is CASTLGTGGVWEQYF. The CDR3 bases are TGTGCCAGCACCCTAGGGACAGGGGGCGTGTGGGAGCAGTACTTC.

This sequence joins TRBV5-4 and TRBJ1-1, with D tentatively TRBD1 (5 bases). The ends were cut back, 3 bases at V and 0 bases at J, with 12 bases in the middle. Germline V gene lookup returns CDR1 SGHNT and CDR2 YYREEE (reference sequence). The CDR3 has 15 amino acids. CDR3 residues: CASSSGGALNTEAFF. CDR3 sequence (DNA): TGTGCCAGCAGCTCCGGTGGGGCCTTGAACACTGAAGCTTTCTTT.

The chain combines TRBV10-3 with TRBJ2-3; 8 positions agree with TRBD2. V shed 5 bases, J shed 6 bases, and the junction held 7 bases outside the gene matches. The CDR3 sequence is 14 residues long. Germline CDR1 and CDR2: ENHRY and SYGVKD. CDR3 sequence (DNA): TGTGCCATCAGTATCGGGACTAGTAGGGATACGCAGTATTTT. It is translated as CAISIGTSRDTQYF.

CDR3 in DNA: TGCGGACTTTGGGGGGGACGAGGCTACACCTTC. Translated: CGLWGGRGYTF. The V call is TRBV20-1, the J call TRBJ1-2; D is perhaps TRBD1 (5 bases). Germline V gene data show CDR1 as DFQATT and CDR2 as SNEGSKA (reference sequence). The length of the CDR3 is 11 residues.

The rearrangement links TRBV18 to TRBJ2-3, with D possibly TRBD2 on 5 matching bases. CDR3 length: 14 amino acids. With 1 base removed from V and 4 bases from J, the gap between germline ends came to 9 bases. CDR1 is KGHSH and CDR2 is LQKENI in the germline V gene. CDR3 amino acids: CASSPLLAPDTQYF. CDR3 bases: TGTGCCAGCTCACCACTCCTAGCCCCAGATACGCAGTATTTT.

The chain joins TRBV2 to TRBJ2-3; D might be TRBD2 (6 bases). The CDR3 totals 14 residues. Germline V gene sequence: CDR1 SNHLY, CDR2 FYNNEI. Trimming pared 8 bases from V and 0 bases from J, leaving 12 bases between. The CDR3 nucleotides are TGTGCCAGCTTGGGGGGATTTAGCACAGATACGCAGTATTTT. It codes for CASLGGFSTDTQYF.

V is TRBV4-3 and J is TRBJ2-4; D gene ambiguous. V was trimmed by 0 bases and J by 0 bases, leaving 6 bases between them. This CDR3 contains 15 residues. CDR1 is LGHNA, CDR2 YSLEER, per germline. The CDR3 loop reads CASSQEYLAKNIQYF. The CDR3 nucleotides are TGCGCCAGCAGCCAAGAGTACCTAGCCAAAAACATTCAGTACTTC.

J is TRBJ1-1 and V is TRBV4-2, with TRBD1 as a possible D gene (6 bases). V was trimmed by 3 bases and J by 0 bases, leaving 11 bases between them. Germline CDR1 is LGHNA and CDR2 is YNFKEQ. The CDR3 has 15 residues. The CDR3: CASSQAGAMNTEAFF. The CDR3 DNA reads TGTGCCAGCAGCCAGGCGGGGGCTATGAACACTGAAGCTTTCTTT.

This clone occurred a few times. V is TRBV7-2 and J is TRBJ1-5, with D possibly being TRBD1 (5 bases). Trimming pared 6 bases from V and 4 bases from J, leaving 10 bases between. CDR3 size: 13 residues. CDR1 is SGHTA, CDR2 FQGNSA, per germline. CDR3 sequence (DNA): TGTGCCAGCAGTCGGGGGTGGAATCAGCCCCAGCATTTT. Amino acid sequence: CASSRGWNQPQHF.

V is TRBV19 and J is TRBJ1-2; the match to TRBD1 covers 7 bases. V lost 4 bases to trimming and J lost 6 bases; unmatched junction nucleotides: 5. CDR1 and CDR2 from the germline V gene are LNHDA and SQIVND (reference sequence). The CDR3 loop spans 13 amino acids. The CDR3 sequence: CASSRDRVDGYTF. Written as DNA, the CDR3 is TGTGCCAGTAGTAGAGACAGGGTAGATGGCTACACCTTC.

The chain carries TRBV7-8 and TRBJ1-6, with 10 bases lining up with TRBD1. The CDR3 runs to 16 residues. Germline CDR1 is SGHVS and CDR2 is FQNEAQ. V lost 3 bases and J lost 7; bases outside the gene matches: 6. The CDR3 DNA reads TGTGCCAGCAGCTTCCGGGACAGGGGTCGCAATTCACCCCTCCACTTT. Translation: CASSFRDRGRNSPLHF.

CDR3 residues: CSGSNRGILEAFF. The DNA of the CDR3 is TGCAGCGGATCGAACAGGGGAATACTAGAAGCTTTCTTT. The V gene is TRBV29-1, the J gene TRBJ1-1; 7 positions match TRBD1. With 7 bases clipped from V and 8 bases from J, the junction kept 13 bases outside the gene matches. Germline V gene lookup returns CDR1 SQVTM and CDR2 ANQGSEA. This CDR3 has 13 amino acids. Drawing the rest from reference TRBV29-1 and TRBJ1-1, the complete variable domain is SAVISQKPSRDICQRGTSLTIQCQVDSQVTMMFWYRQQPGQSLTLIATANQGSEATYESGFVIDKFPISRPNLTFSTLTVSNMSPEDSSIYLCSGSNRGILEAFFGQGTRLTVV.